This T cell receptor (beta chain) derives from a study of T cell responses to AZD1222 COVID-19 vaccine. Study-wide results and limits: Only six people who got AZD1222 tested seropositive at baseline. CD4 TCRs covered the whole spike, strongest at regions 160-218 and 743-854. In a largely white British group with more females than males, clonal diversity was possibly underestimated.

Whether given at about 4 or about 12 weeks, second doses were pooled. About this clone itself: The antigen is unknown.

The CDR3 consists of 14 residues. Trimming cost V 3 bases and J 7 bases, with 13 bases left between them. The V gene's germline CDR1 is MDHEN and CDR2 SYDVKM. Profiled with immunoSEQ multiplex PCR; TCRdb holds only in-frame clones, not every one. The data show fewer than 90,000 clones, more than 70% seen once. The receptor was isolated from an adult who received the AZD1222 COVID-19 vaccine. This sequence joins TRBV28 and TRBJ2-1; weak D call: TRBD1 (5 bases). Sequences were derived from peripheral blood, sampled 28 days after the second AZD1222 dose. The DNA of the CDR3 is TGTGCCAGCAGTTTTCCCCAGGGAAGGAATGAGCAGTTCTTC. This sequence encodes CASSFPQGRNEQFF.